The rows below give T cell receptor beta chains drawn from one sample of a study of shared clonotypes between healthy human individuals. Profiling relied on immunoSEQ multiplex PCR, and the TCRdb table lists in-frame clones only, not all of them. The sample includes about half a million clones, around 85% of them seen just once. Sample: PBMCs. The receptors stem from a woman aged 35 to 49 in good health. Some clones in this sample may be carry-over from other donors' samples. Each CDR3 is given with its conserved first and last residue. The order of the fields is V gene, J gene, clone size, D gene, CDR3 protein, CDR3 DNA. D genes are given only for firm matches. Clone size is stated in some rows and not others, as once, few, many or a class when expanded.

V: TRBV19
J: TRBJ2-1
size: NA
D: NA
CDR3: CASSISNLAQQFF
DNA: TGTGCCAGTAGTATATCGAATTTGGCCCAGCAGTTCTTC

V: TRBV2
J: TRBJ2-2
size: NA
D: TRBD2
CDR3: CASRREGFVGELFF
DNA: TGTGCCAGCAGACGGGAGGGGTTTGTCGGGGAGCTGTTTTTT

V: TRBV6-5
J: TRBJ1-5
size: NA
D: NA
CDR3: CASSPTGQPQHF
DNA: TGTGCCAGCAGTCCCACGGGTCAGCCCCAGCATTTT

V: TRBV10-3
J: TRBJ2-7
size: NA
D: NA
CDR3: CAIRGTYEQYF
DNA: TGTGCCATCAGGGGGACCTACGAGCAGTACTTC

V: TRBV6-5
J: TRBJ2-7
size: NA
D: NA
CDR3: CASSYAPFYEQYF
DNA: TGTGCCAGCAGTTACGCACCTTTCTACGAGCAGTACTTC

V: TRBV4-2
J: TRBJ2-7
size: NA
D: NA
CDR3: CASSSPSVGADEQYF
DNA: TGTGCCAGCAGCTCTCCATCGGTGGGGGCAGACGAGCAGTACTTC

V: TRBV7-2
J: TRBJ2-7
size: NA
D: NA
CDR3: CASSLGATGNSYEQYF
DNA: TGTGCCAGCAGCTTGGGAGCAACAGGGAACTCCTACGAGCAGTACTTC

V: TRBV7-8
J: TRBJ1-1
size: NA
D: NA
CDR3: CASSSITDTEAFF
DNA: TGTGCCAGCAGCAGCATTACGGACACTGAAGCTTTCTTT

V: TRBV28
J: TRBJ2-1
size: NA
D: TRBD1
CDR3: CASSLYTGQGYNEQFF
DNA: TGTGCCAGCAGTTTGTACACGGGACAGGGCTACAATGAGCAGTTCTTC

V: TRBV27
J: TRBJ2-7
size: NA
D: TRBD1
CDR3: CASTLTGTGQLREQYF
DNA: TGTGCCAGCACACTTACCGGGACAGGGCAATTAAGAGAGCAGTACTTC

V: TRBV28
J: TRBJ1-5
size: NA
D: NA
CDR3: CASSWGALSDNQPQHF
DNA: TGTGCCAGCAGTTGGGGAGCTTTATCGGACAATCAGCCCCAGCATTTT

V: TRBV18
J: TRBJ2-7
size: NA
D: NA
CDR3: CASSLPGGLAYEQYF
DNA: TGTGCCAGCTCACTTCCTGGAGGTTTAGCCTACGAGCAGTACTTC

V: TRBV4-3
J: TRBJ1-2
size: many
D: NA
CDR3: CASSQTAGLTSSGYTF
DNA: TGCGCCAGCAGCCAGACCGCGGGACTCACCTCTTCTGGCTACACCTTC

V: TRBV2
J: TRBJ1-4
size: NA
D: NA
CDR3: CASSGVTTNEKLFF
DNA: TGTGCCAGCAGTGGGGTAACAACTAATGAAAAACTGTTTTTT

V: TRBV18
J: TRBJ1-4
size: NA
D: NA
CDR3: CASSHQTTNEKLFF
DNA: TGTGCCAGCTCACACCAAACAACTAATGAAAAACTGTTTTTT

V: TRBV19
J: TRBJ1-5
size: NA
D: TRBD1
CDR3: CASSVQGAQPQHF
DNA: TGTGCCAGTAGCGTACAGGGGGCGCAGCCCCAGCATTTT

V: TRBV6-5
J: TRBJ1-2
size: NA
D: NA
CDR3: CASSYSQNYGYTF
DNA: TGTGCCAGCAGTTACTCACAAAACTATGGCTACACCTTC

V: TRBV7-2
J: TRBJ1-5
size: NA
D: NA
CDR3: CASSSARGGGNQPQHF
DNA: TGTGCCAGCAGCTCTGCTCGGGGAGGGGGCAATCAGCCCCAGCATTTT

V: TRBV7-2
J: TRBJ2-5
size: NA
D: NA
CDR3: CASSPGDRKETQYF
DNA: TGTGCCAGCAGCCCGGGGGACCGTAAAGAGACCCAGTACTTC

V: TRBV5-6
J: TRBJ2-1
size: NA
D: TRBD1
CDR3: CASSLSPGGYNEQFF
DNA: TGTGCCAGCAGCTTGTCGCCAGGGGGATACAATGAGCAGTTCTTC

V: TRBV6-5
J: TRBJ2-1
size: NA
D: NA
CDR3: CASSYPSSEQFF
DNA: TGTGCCAGCAGTTACCCTAGTAGTGAGCAGTTCTTC

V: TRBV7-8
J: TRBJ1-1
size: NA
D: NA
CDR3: CASSFRDSSTNTEAFF
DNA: TGTGCCAGCAGCTTCCGCGACAGCTCCACGAACACTGAAGCTTTCTTT

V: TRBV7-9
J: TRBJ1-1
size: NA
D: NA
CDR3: CASSLVGPKGGTEAFF
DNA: TGTGCCAGCAGCTTAGTGGGACCAAAAGGTGGGACTGAAGCTTTCTTT

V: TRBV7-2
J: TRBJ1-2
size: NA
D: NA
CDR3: CASSGPLTGFGGYTF
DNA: TGTGCCAGCAGCGGCCCGTTAACAGGGTTCGGTGGCTACACCTTC

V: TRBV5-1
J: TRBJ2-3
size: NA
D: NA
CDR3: CASSSPGSSRSPDTQYF
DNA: TGCGCCAGCAGCTCACCAGGGTCCTCCCGGAGTCCAGATACGCAGTATTTT

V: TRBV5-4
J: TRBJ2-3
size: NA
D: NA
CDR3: CASSWGRGTSTDTQYF
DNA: TGTGCCAGCAGCTGGGGTCGCGGGACTAGCACAGATACGCAGTATTTT

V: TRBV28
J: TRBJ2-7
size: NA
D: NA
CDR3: CASSLRQFEQYF
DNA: TGTGCCAGCAGCCTCCGACAGTTCGAGCAGTACTTC

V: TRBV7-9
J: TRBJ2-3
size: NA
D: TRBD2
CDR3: CASSSVSGSTDTQYF
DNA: TGTGCCAGCAGCTCCGTTAGCGGGAGTACAGATACGCAGTATTTT

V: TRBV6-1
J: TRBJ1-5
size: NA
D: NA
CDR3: CASSVVGPGQPQHF
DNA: TGTGCCAGCAGTGTTGTCGGACCCGGCCAGCCCCAGCATTTT

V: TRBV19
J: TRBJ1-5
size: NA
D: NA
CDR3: CASSIKGKGPGNQPQHF
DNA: TGTGCCAGTAGTATAAAAGGGAAGGGTCCCGGCAATCAGCCCCAGCATTTT

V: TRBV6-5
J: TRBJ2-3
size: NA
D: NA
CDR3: CASSYNRAGTDTQYF
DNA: TGTGCCAGCAGTTACAACAGGGCTGGGACAGATACGCAGTATTTT

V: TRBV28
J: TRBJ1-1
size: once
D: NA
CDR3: CASSPHNTEAFF
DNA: TGTGCCAGCAGTCCCCACAACACTGAAGCTTTCTTT

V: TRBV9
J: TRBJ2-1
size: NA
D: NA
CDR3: CASSVVDASTSYNEQFF
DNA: TGTGCCAGCAGCGTAGTGGACGCATCAACCTCCTACAATGAGCAGTTCTTC

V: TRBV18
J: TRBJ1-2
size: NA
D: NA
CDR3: CASSPTQATSLGYGYTF
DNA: TGTGCCAGCTCACCAACGCAGGCTACTTCCCTTGGCTATGGCTACACCTTC

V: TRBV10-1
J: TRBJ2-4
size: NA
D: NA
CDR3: CASSESAGGVKNIQYF
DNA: TGCGCCAGCAGTGAGTCGGCCGGAGGGGTCAAAAACATTCAGTACTTC

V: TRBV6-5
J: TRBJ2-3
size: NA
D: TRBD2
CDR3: CASSSDGAGADTQYF
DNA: TGTGCCAGCAGTTCCGACGGTGCGGGGGCAGATACGCAGTATTTT

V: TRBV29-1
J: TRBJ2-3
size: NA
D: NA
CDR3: CSVGQADTQYF
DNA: TGCAGCGTTGGGCAGGCAGATACGCAGTATTTT

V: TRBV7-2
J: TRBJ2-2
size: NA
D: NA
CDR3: CASSIRLNTGELFF
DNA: TGTGCCAGCAGCATTAGATTGAACACCGGGGAGCTGTTTTTT

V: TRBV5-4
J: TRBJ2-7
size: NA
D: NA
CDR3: CASSLRQAVTYEQYF
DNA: TGTGCCAGCAGCTTGAGGCAGGCCGTGACCTACGAGCAGTACTTC

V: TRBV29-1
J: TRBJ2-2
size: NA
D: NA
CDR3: CSVGGGGGSKNTGELFF
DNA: TGCAGCGTGGGAGGGGGAGGCGGGAGTAAGAACACCGGGGAGCTGTTTTTT

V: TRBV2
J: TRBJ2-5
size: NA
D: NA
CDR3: CATRGAGQETQYF
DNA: TGTGCCACGAGGGGAGCAGGCCAAGAGACCCAGTACTTC

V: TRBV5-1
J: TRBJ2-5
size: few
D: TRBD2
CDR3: CASSLASGKETQYF
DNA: TGCGCCAGCAGCTTGGCTAGCGGGAAAGAGACCCAGTACTTC

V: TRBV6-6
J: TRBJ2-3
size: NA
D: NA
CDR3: CASSYSAGRGDTQYF
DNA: TGTGCCAGCAGTTACTCGGCGGGTAGGGGAGATACGCAGTATTTT

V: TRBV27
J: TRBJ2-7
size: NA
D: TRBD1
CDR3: CASSLLRQGGYEQYF
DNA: TGTGCCAGCAGTTTATTACGACAGGGGGGCTACGAGCAGTACTTC

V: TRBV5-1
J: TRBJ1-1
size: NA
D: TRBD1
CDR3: CASSLGDRLKNTEAFF
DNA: TGCGCCAGCAGCTTGGGGGACAGGTTAAAGAACACTGAAGCTTTCTTT

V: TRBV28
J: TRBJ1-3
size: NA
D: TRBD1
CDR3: CASSKTGNPSGNTIYF
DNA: TGTGCCAGCAGTAAGACAGGGAACCCCTCTGGAAACACCATATATTTT

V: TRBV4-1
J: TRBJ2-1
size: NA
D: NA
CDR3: CASSQLMRAGKGEQFF
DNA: TGCGCCAGCAGCCAACTAATGCGGGCAGGGAAGGGTGAGCAGTTCTTC